The 8 T cell receptor beta chains in this list originate from one sample, sequenced in a study of T cell responses to AZD1222 COVID-19 vaccine. Some clones are missing from TCRdb's copy, which holds only in-frame ones; the method was immunoSEQ multiplex PCR. The sample contains around 170,000 clones, around 90% of which appear only once. The input for sequencing was peripheral blood, taken on day 0 of AZD1222 vaccination. These receptors were taken from an adult in good health.

The V and J genes are TRBV23-1 and TRBJ1-6; TRBD1 aligns across 9 bases. TRBV23-1 is classed as an ORF, of uncertain function. This CDR3 has 17 residues. The trim removed 6 bases at V and 4 bases at J, leaving 10 bases unmatched. The CDR3 nucleotides are TGCGCCAGCAGCGGAGGCCGGGACAGGGATTATAATTCACCCCTCCACTTT. Its protein product is CASSGGRDRDYNSPLHF.

The rearrangement links TRBV6-6 to TRBJ1-3; D unclear. Trimming pared 6 bases from V and 1 base from J, leaving 10 bases between. The CDR3 loop spans 14 amino acids. Per germline, CDR1 MNHNY and CDR2 SVGAGI (reference sequence). The CDR3 sequence: CASSAQVSGNTIYF. CDR3 bases: TGTGCCAGCAGCGCCCAGGTGTCTGGAAACACCATATATTTT.

The rearrangement links TRBV6-2 or TRBV6-3 to TRBJ1-6; 7 nucleotides line up with TRBD1. CDR1 and CDR2 from the germline V gene are MNHEY and SVGEGT. The V segment lost 1 base and the J segment 8 bases; nucleotides outside the gene matches: 8. This CDR3 contains 16 residues. In DNA form, the CDR3 reads TGTGCCAGCAGTTACTTTGGCGGGACAGACGATTCACCCCTCCACTTT. As protein: CASSYFGGTDDSPLHF.

CDR3 in amino acids: CASRGQGVEGYTF. CDR3 coding DNA: TGTGCCAGCAGGGGACAGGGGGTAGAAGGCTACACCTTC. V usage is TRBV27 and J usage is TRBJ1-2; TRBD1 aligns across 11 bases. V was pared by 6 bases and J by 8 bases, with 5 bases of the junction left unmatched. Per germline, CDR1 MNHEY and CDR2 SMNVEV (reference sequence). The CDR3 consists of 13 residues.

The chain links TRBV2 to TRBJ1-2; D ambiguous. The V end lost 5 bases, the J end lost 2 bases, and 9 bases lay between the germline ends. Germline V gene sequence: CDR1 SNHLY, CDR2 FYNNEI. This CDR3 is built from 13 residues. The CDR3 nucleotides are TGTGCCAGCAGTCGGGCCACCAACTATGGCTACACCTTC. Translation gives CASSRATNYGYTF.

This clone was recorded once. The V and J genes are TRBV4-2 and TRBJ2-7; D call uncertain. This CDR3 comprises 11 residues. Germline CDR1 LGHNA, CDR2 YNFKEQ. V was shortened by 0 bases and J by 6 bases, with 3 bases between the two germline ends. CDR3 sequence reads: CASSQEGEQYF. CDR3 nucleotides: TGTGCCAGCAGCCAAGAGGGCGAGCAGTACTTC.

V usage is TRBV7-3 and J usage is TRBJ2-7, with 7 bases matching TRBD2. The germline V gene has CDR1 SGHTA and CDR2 FQGTGA. V dropped 8 bases and J dropped 7; count of bases not matched to a gene: 11. This CDR3 spans 13 amino acids. The CDR3 DNA follows: TGTGCCAGCGGGGAGGGACCGCTAAAGGAGCAGTACTTC. It codes for CASGEGPLKEQYF.

With respect to this clone: This sample includes further DNA sequences coding for the same CDR3. The V and J genes are TRBV3-1 (or the pseudogene TRBV3-2) and TRBJ1-6; no clear D. Trimming took off 4 bases at V and 7 bases at J, with 11 bases between the two ends. In germline, CDR1 is LGHDT, CDR2 YNNKEL (reference sequence). The CDR3 runs to 14 residues. The CDR3 loop reads CASSRRTGNSPLHF. In DNA, the CDR3 is TGTGCCAGCAGCCGCAGGACGGGGAATTCACCCCTCCACTTT.